The 32 T cell receptor beta chains below all came from one sample that was sequenced in a study of T cell changes during pregnancy in multiple sclerosis. The method was immunoSEQ multiplex PCR; TCRdb's version includes in-frame clones alone and lacks a portion of them. The sample holds roughly 34,000 clones, approximately 90% seen once. The sample here was CD8+ T cells from peripheral blood mononuclear cells, taken in the third trimester of pregnancy. The source of these receptors is a female donor with multiple sclerosis, enrolled in a pregnancy study.

The J gene is TRBJ1-6, the V gene TRBV4-1, with 7 bases identical to TRBD1. V lost 3 bases to trimming and J lost 5 bases; unmatched junction nucleotides: 7. Germline V gene sequence: CDR1 MGHRA, CDR2 YSYEKL. The CDR3 has 16 amino acids. For the CDR3, the DNA is TGCGCCAGCAGCCACCTAACCGGGACAGATAATTCACCCCTCCACTTT. It translates to CASSHLTGTDNSPLHF.

The gene calls are TRBV27 and TRBJ2-7; the match to TRBD2 covers 12 bases. V gave up 5 bases and J gave up 3 bases; unmatched junction bases: 5. The CDR3 totals 15 residues. The germline V gene encodes CDR1 MNHEY and CDR2 SMNVEV (reference sequence). The CDR3 coding sequence is TGTGCCAGCAGTGAAACGACTAGCGGGAGCTACGAGCAGTACTTC. Protein: CASSETTSGSYEQYF.

This chain connects TRBV9 to TRBJ2-3; 8 bases fit TRBD2. Germline V gives CDR1 SGDLS, CDR2 YYNGEE. The CDR3 totals 14 residues. J was trimmed by 3 bases and V by 6 bases; bases with no gene match: 6. The chain's CDR3 is CASNSGGGTDTQYF. The CDR3 DNA reads as TGTGCCAGCAACAGCGGGGGAGGTACAGATACGCAGTATTTT.

V usage is TRBV2 and J usage is TRBJ2-5, with 7 bases fitting TRBD2. The CDR3 runs to 17 residues. J was trimmed by 0 bases and V by 8 bases; bases with no gene match: 15. In germline, CDR1 is SNHLY, CDR2 FYNNEI. CDR3 residues: CASPPLADTIYQETQYF. In DNA, the CDR3 is TGTGCCAGCCCCCCCCTAGCGGACACTATTTACCAAGAGACCCAGTACTTC.

The V and J genes are TRBV6-5 and TRBJ2-5; the D is unclear. The V and J ends lost 0 bases and 3 bases respectively, with 11 bases between them. The CDR3 length is 15 residues. Germline CDR1 MNHEY, CDR2 SVGAGI. CDR3 residues: CASSYSDGREETQYF. Written as DNA, the CDR3 is TGTGCCAGCAGTTACTCAGATGGTAGAGAAGAGACCCAGTACTTC.

The rearrangement uses TRBV19 and TRBJ1-1; 9 bases map to TRBD1. The CDR3 spans 13 residues. Germline lookup yields CDR1 LNHDA and CDR2 SQIVND (reference sequence). With 1 base clipped from V and 11 bases from J, the junction kept 5 bases outside the gene matches. This CDR3 is CASSIGDRVWAFF. CDR3 sequence (DNA): TGTGCCAGTAGTATAGGGGACAGGGTGTGGGCTTTCTTT.

The rearrangement joins TRBV11-2 to TRBJ2-1, with 9 bases matching TRBD1. V lost 0 bases, J lost 8 bases, and 11 bases stayed unmatched. Per the germline V gene, CDR1 is SGHAT and CDR2 is FQNNGV. The CDR3 loop spans 17 amino acids. The CDR3 sequence: CASSLDFHRDRDHEQFF. CDR3 DNA sequence: TGTGCCAGCAGCTTAGACTTCCACCGGGACAGGGACCATGAGCAGTTCTTC.

The rearrangement joins TRBV6-6 to TRBJ2-1; 14 nucleotides line up with TRBD2. Trimming removed 4 bases from V and 6 bases from J; junction bases left unmatched: 2. This CDR3 contains 15 residues. Germline loops: CDR1 MNHNY, CDR2 SVGAGI (reference sequence). The CDR3 nucleotides are TGTGCCAGCAGTTTGGGACTAGCGGGGGTCAATGAGCAGTTCTTC. Amino acids: CASSLGLAGVNEQFF.

On this clone: Possible read error: a much larger clone is one base away. The chain has TRBV6-4 and TRBJ2-1, with D possibly TRBD1 on 6 matching bases. Germline CDR1 MRHNA, CDR2 SNTAGT. V was clipped by 3 bases and J by 0 bases, with 6 bases between them. This CDR3 is 14 amino acids long. The DNA of the CDR3 is TGTGCCAGCAGTGAGGACAGCTCCTACAATGAGCAGTTCTTC. Protein product: CASSEDSSYNEQFF.

This clone came up once. The chain has TRBV27 and TRBJ2-3; no clear D gene. Germline-derived CDR1 and CDR2 are MNHEY and SMNVEV (reference sequence). CDR3 length: 16 residues. Between the trimmed V and J ends, which lost 2 bases and 0 bases, there was a span of 12 bases. The CDR3 protein is CASSLSEHSSTDTQYF. The CDR3, as DNA: TGTGCCAGCAGTTTAAGTGAGCACTCTAGCACAGATACGCAGTATTTT.

V and J are TRBV5-4 and TRBJ1-4; no definite D call. CDR1 and CDR2 from the germline V gene are SGHNT and YYREEE (reference sequence). V was trimmed by 4 bases and J by 13 bases, leaving 17 bases between them. The CDR3 has 13 residues. The CDR3 sequence: CASSPEGGGRLFF. CDR3 coding DNA: TGTGCCAGCAGCCCGGAGGGAGGAGGGCGACTGTTTTTT.

This chain joins TRBV13 and TRBJ2-1, with 7 bases identical to TRBD1. Looked up from germline, CDR1 is PRHDT and CDR2 is FYEKMQ (reference sequence). The ends lost 5 bases at V and 1 base at J; junction bases unmatched: 2. CDR3 length equals 14 residues. CDR3 DNA sequence: TGTGCCAGCAGCCCACAGGGGTCCTACAATGAGCAGTTCTTC. Its translation is CASSPQGSYNEQFF.

V and J are TRBV6-5 and TRBJ2-7; 7 nucleotides align to TRBD1. This CDR3 has 13 amino acids. The germline V gene encodes CDR1 MNHEY and CDR2 SVGAGI. With 2 bases clipped from V and 2 bases from J, the junction kept 0 bases outside the gene matches. CDR3 nucleotide sequence: TGTGCCAGCAGTTACAGGGGGCCCTACGAGCAGTACTTC. Translating it yields CASSYRGPYEQYF.

J is TRBJ2-1 and V is TRBV6-4; perhaps TRBD1 as D (6 bases). Germline V gene lookup returns CDR1 MRHNA and CDR2 SNTAGT. Trimming left V 2 bases short and J 5 bases short, with 7 bases between. The CDR3 is made up of 13 amino acids. The CDR3 DNA is TGTGCCAGCAGTGACAGGGACAACAATGAGCAGTTCTTC. Protein product: CASSDRDNNEQFF.

This clone was recorded once. The rearrangement uses TRBV19 and TRBJ2-6; 8 positions match TRBD2. Germline V CDR1 and CDR2: LNHDA, SQIVND (reference sequence). The ends lost 5 bases at V and 4 bases at J; junction bases unmatched: 16. The CDR3 is made up of 19 amino acids. The DNA of the CDR3 is TGTGCCAGTAGTCGGGGGGGAGAGGTCGGGTTCGGCGGGGCCAACGTCCTGACTTTC. Its translation: CASSRGGEVGFGGANVLTF.

The chain joins TRBV2 to TRBJ2-5; D unresolved. Trimming cost V 10 bases and J 3 bases, with 18 bases left between them. The CDR3 loop spans 14 amino acids. Germline V lookup: CDR1 SNHLY, CDR2 FYNNEI. The CDR3 loop is CATLIKTAEETQYF. The CDR3 DNA reads as TGTGCCACCCTCATAAAGACTGCCGAAGAGACCCAGTACTTC.

The chain links TRBV4-3 to TRBJ1-1; tentative D call: TRBD1 (6 bases). Trimming removed 5 bases from V and 5 bases from J, with 15 bases in between. There are 14 residues in the CDR3. Germline values: CDR1 LGHNA, CDR2 YSLEER. This CDR3 reads CASSSTGKRTEAFF. The CDR3 DNA follows: TGCGCCAGCAGCTCCACAGGGAAACGGACTGAAGCTTTCTTT.

The rearrangement joins TRBV7-2 to TRBJ2-2; weak D call: TRBD2 (6 bases). Germline V gives CDR1 SGHTA, CDR2 FQGNSA. V was shortened by 5 bases and J by 3 bases, with 19 bases between the two germline ends. The CDR3 loop spans 17 amino acids. CDR3 DNA: TGTGCCAGCAGCCGTCCACTCGGGGGTATCGACACCGGGGAGCTGTTTTTT. Translating it yields CASSRPLGGIDTGELFF. The full variable domain, rest sourced from reference TRBV7-2 and TRBJ2-2, is GAGVSQSPSNKVTEKGKDVELRCDPISGHTALYWYRQSLGQGLEFLIYFQGNSAPDKSGLPSDRFSAERTGGSVSTLTIQRTQQEDSAVYLCASSRPLGGIDTGELFFGEGSRLTVL.

As DNA, the CDR3 is TGTGCCAGCAGCTTAGTGAGAGGGGGCGCAGGAAACGAGCAGTACTTC. The encoded protein is CASSLVRGGAGNEQYF. The chain recombines TRBV7-9 with TRBJ2-7; 7 bases match TRBD1. Trimming cost V 1 base and J 5 bases; bases outside gene matches: 11. Germline assignment: CDR1 SEHNR and CDR2 FQNEAQ (reference sequence). CDR3 size: 16 residues.

V gene TRBV18 combines with J gene TRBJ1-4; D might be TRBD1 (6 bases). V shed 3 bases and J shed 4 bases, with 12 bases lying between them. From germline, CDR1 is KGHSH and CDR2 LQKENI. This CDR3 comprises 15 residues. CDR3 DNA sequence: TGTGCCAGCTCACCCCCGGACAGAGATAATGAAAAACTGTTTTTT. Residues: CASSPPDRDNEKLFF.

This chain links TRBV4-3 with TRBJ2-5; 12 bases are shared with TRBD2. CDR3 size: 16 residues. The J segment lost 4 bases and the V segment lost 0 bases, leaving 3 bases of the junction unmatched. Germline CDR1 is LGHNA and CDR2 is YSLEER. CDR3 region: CASSQDPSGGAETQYF. DNA of the CDR3: TGCGCCAGCAGCCAAGATCCTAGCGGGGGGGCAGAGACCCAGTACTTC.

The J gene is TRBJ2-1, the V gene TRBV7-2, with 9 bases identical to TRBD2. V was clipped by 10 bases and J by 7 bases; unmatched bases: 11. Germline CDR1 reads SGHTA; CDR2 reads FQGNSA. CDR3 length: 14 amino acids. The CDR3 protein is CAISLAGGVNEQFF. The CDR3 DNA reads TGTGCCATCTCCCTTGCGGGGGGGGTTAATGAGCAGTTCTTC. Variable domain in full (rest from reference TRBV7-2 and TRBJ2-1): GAGVSQSPSNKVTEKGKDVELRCDPISGHTALYWYRQSLGQGLEFLIYFQGNSAPDKSGLPSDRFSAERTGGSVSTLTIQRTQQEDSAVYLCAISLAGGVNEQFFGPGTRLTVL.

The CDR3 loop is CASSASGGDTDTQYF. The CDR3 DNA follows: TGTGCCAGCAGTGCTAGCGGGGGGGACACAGATACGCAGTATTTT. The chain joins TRBV2 to TRBJ2-3, with 12 bases fitting TRBD2. CDR1 is SNHLY and CDR2 is FYNNEI in the germline V gene. CDR3 length: 15 residues. The ends lost 4 bases at V and 2 bases at J; junction bases unmatched: 1.

This rearrangement joins TRBV18 to TRBJ2-7; TRBD2 is a possible D gene (5 bases). Germline assignment: CDR1 KGHSH and CDR2 LQKENI. This CDR3 contains 14 residues. Between the trimmed V and J ends, which lost 6 bases and 4 bases, there was a span of 16 bases. The CDR3: CASSPEGREYEQYF. In nucleotides, the CDR3 is TGTGCCAGCTCTCCCGAGGGCAGAGAATACGAGCAGTACTTC.

The chain has TRBV5-8 and TRBJ1-4; D unresolved. Germline V gives CDR1 SGHTS, CDR2 YDEGEE. Trimming took 2 bases from V and 5 from J, leaving 13 bases between them. The CDR3 spans 15 residues. CDR3 DNA: TGTGCCAGCAGCTTCGGTACAGTGACGAATGAAAAACTGTTTTTT. It is translated as CASSFGTVTNEKLFF. The entire variable domain, with the rest obtained from reference TRBV5-8 and TRBJ1-4, is as follows: EAGVTQSPTHLIKTRGQQATLRCSPISGHTSVYWYQQALGLGLQFLLWYDEGEERNRGNFPPRFSGRQFPNYSSELNVNALELEDSALYLCASSFGTVTNEKLFFGSGTQLSVL.

In its sample, this clone was seen once. The chain has TRBV5-8 and TRBJ2-7; a weak D match, TRBD1 (5 bases). Germline V gene sequence: CDR1 SGHTS, CDR2 YDEGEE. V shed 0 bases and J shed 3 bases, with 13 bases lying between them. There are 15 residues in the CDR3. This CDR3 reads CASSLEGQWVYEQYF. In DNA form, the CDR3 reads TGTGCCAGCAGCTTGGAAGGACAATGGGTCTACGAGCAGTACTTC.

V usage is TRBV5-5 and J usage is TRBJ1-1; 7 nucleotides match TRBD1. The CDR3 sequence is 15 residues long. Trimming removed 2 bases from V and 4 bases from J; junction bases left unmatched: 8. The germline gives CDR1 SGHKS, CDR2 YYEKEE (reference sequence). The CDR3 DNA follows: TGTGCCAGCAGCTTACTAACAGGGGCTTTCACTGAAGCTTTCTTT. Encoded protein: CASSLLTGAFTEAFF.

The chain couples TRBV2 to TRBJ2-3; tentatively, D is TRBD2 (6 bases). V gave up 10 bases and J gave up 6 bases, with 14 bases separating them. CDR1 SNHLY and CDR2 FYNNEI come from the germline V gene. The CDR3 spans 12 residues. CDR3 nucleotides: TGTGCCAACTGGGCGGGGTTCGATACGCAGTATTTT. Translation gives CANWAGFDTQYF. Combining the CDR3 with reference TRBV2 and TRBJ2-3 gives the whole variable domain EPEVTQTPSHQVTQMGQEVILRCVPISNHLYFYWYRQILGQKVEFLVSFYNNEISEKSEIFDDQFSVERPDGSNFTLKIRSTKLEDSAMYFCANWAGFDTQYFGPGTRLTVL.

This sequence joins TRBV12-5 and TRBJ2-1, with 10 nucleotides matching TRBD1. The CDR3 runs to 15 residues. Germline lookup yields CDR1 LGHNT and CDR2 FRNRAP. V gave up 5 bases and J gave up 8 bases; unmatched junction bases: 9. CDR3 sequence reads: CASGLPGQGWYEQFF. CDR3 nucleotide sequence: TGTGCTAGTGGTCTCCCGGGACAGGGGTGGTATGAGCAGTTCTTC.

The chain is built from TRBV6-1 and TRBJ2-1; 12 bases are a match to TRBD1. The CDR3 covers 15 residues. Trimming removed 8 bases from V and 4 bases from J; junction bases left unmatched: 6. Germline CDR1 and CDR2: MNHNS and SASEGT. The CDR3 DNA follows: TGTGCCAGCGGGTCGGGACAGGGGGCGTACAATGAGCAGTTCTTC. It codes for CASGSGQGAYNEQFF.

DNA for the CDR3: TGTGCCAGCAGCGGTCTAGCGCCGGAGACCCAGTACTTC. Protein: CASSGLAPETQYF. This chain connects TRBV6-1 to TRBJ2-5; weak D call: TRBD2 (6 bases). This CDR3 has 13 amino acids. Trimming removed 6 bases from V and 5 bases from J, with 13 bases in between. Looked up from germline, CDR1 is MNHNS and CDR2 is SASEGT.

In its sample, this clone was seen once. The genes are TRBV6-5 and TRBJ2-3; D may be TRBD2 (7 bases). The CDR3 consists of 15 residues. V lost 4 bases to trimming and J lost 0 bases, with 11 bases between them. Germline V gives CDR1 MNHEY, CDR2 SVGAGI. CDR3 loop: CASSLGGASTDTQYF. CDR3 bases: TGTGCCAGCAGTTTAGGGGGGGCCAGCACAGATACGCAGTATTTT.